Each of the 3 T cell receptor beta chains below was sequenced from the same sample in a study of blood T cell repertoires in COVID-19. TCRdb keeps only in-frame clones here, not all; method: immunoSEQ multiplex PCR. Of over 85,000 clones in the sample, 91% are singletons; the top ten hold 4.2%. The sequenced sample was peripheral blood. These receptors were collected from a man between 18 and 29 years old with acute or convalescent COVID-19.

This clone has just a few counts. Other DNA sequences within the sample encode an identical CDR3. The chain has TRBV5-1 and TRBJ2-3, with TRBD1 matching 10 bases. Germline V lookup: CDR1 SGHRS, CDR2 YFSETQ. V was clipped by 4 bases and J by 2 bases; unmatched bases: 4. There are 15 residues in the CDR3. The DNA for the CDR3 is TGCGCCAGCAGCAAGGGACAGGGGTACACAGATACGCAGTATTTT. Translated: CASSKGQGYTDTQYF.

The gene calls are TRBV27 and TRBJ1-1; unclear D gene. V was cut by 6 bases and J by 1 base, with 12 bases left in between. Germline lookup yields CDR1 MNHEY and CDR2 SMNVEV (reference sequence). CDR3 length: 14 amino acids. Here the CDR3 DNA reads TGTGCCAGCAGGTCGAGGGAATGGAACACTGAAGCTTTCTTT. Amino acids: CASRSREWNTEAFF.

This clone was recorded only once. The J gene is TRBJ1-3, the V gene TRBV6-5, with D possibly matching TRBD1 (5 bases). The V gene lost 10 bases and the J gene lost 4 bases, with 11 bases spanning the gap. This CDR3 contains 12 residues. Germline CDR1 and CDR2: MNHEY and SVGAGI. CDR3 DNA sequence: TGTGCCACCCTGACAGCGGGAAACACCATATATTTT. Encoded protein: CATLTAGNTIYF.